This T cell receptor (beta chain) is from a study of T-cell reconstitution after alpha-beta-depleted transplantation in children. This clonotype showed up just a few times. Preparation of the TCRbeta library used unique molecular identifiers. One entry per CDR3 protein results from TCRdb running MiXCR on the PCR reads. The sample consists of approximately 340,000 distinct CDR3 sequences, around 10% of them appearing once. The CDR3 is 17 amino acids. Germline V lookup: CDR1 MGHRA, CDR2 YSYEKL. The germline V and J ends were trimmed by 1 base and 2 bases, with 14 bases remaining between them. The J gene is TRBJ2-2, the V gene TRBV4-1; maybe TRBD2 (6 bases). The starting material was PBMCs from the stem cell graft donor, obtained from the stem cell graft. This sequence originates from a human donor who donated a stem cell graft to a child with acute lymphoblastic leukemia. CDR3 in amino acids: CASSQAPPGVNTGELFF. In nucleotides, the CDR3 is TGCGCCAGCAGCCAAGCCCCCCCGGGGGTAAACACCGGGGAGCTGTTTTTT.